These 24 T cell receptor beta chains were all obtained from the same sample, sequenced in a study of blood T cell repertoires in COVID-19. Clones were sequenced by immunoSEQ multiplex PCR, and TCRdb holds only the in-frame ones, with some missing. Here the sample spans about 150,000 clones, around 82% being singletons. The sequencing sample was made of peripheral blood. All receptors derive from a human donor with acute or convalescent COVID-19. The donor label of this sample is uncertain.

J is TRBJ1-1 and V is TRBV19; TRBD1 agrees at 7 bases. Per the germline V gene, CDR1 is LNHDA and CDR2 is SQIVND (reference sequence). Germline trimming cut 8 bases from V and 4 bases from J; bases unmatched to any gene: 4. This CDR3 contains 12 residues. This CDR3 reads CASQGESTEAFF. The CDR3 DNA reads TGTGCCAGTCAGGGGGAGAGCACTGAAGCTTTCTTT.

The chain is built from TRBV6-5 and TRBJ1-1; D is perhaps TRBD1 (5 bases). This CDR3 contains 15 residues. The germline V gene encodes CDR1 MNHEY and CDR2 SVGAGI. The germline V and J ends were trimmed by 2 bases and 1 base, with 11 bases remaining between them. CDR3 coding DNA: TGTGCCAGCAGTTACCTCCTCAGGGAGAACACTGAAGCTTTCTTT. Translation gives CASSYLLRENTEAFF.

The chain combines TRBV5-4 with TRBJ1-1; 8 nucleotides agree with TRBD1. The germline CDR1 and CDR2 sequences are SGHNT and YYREEE (reference sequence). Trimming removed 4 bases from V and 5 bases from J; junction bases left unmatched: 10. The CDR3 spans 15 residues. The CDR3 DNA follows: TGTGCCAGCAGCGTGGACAGGGTGAGATTGACTGAAGCTTTCTTT. Its protein product is CASSVDRVRLTEAFF.

The chain recombines TRBV5-1 with TRBJ1-1, with 8 positions matching TRBD1. This CDR3 spans 19 amino acids. Germline V gene sequence: CDR1 SGHRS, CDR2 YFSETQ. V shed 4 bases and J 4 bases; nucleotides not matched to a gene: 21. The CDR3 DNA follows: TGCGCCAGCAGCCCCGGGATCCGGGACAGGATAGGAAGGAGCACTGAAGCTTTCTTT. As protein: CASSPGIRDRIGRSTEAFF.

The chain recombines TRBV6-5 with TRBJ1-2; a possible D gene is TRBD1 (6 bases). This CDR3 is built from 11 residues. V was pared by 10 bases and J by 5 bases, with 11 bases between. CDR1 is MNHEY and CDR2 is SVGAGI in the germline V gene. CDR3 in DNA: TGTGCCACCCGACAGGTTTATGGCTACACCTTC. Amino acids: CATRQVYGYTF.

The chain combines TRBV2 with TRBJ1-2; D ambiguous. V lost 2 bases and J lost 7, with 5 bases in between. This CDR3 is built from 11 residues. Germline lookup yields CDR1 SNHLY and CDR2 FYNNEI. CDR3 in DNA: TGTGCCAGCAGTGAATCCTTTGGCTACACCTTC. Its protein is CASSESFGYTF.

CDR3 sequence reads: CSVVEGLGGTQYF. CDR3 nucleotides: TGCAGCGTTGTAGAGGGCCTAGGGGGGACCCAGTACTTC. The V and J genes are TRBV29-1 and TRBJ2-5; weak D call: TRBD1 (6 bases). Germline CDR1 reads SQVTM; CDR2 reads ANQGSEA. Trimming cost V 4 bases and J 7 bases, with 16 bases left between them. The CDR3 length is 13 residues.

The chain links TRBV5-1 to TRBJ1-3; tentative D call: TRBD1 (5 bases). Looked up from germline, CDR1 is SGHRS and CDR2 is YFSETQ. The CDR3 is made up of 16 amino acids. Trimming pared 3 bases from V and 0 bases from J, leaving 13 bases between. The CDR3 nucleotides are TGCGCCAGCAGCTGGGGGGATCGAGCCTCTGGAAACACCATATATTTT. Its translation is CASSWGDRASGNTIYF.

V gene TRBV5-1 combines with J gene TRBJ2-7; D is possibly TRBD2 (5 bases). Germline V gene sequence: CDR1 SGHRS, CDR2 YFSETQ. This CDR3 has 13 residues. V gave up 5 bases and J gave up 7 bases, with 16 bases separating them. As DNA, the CDR3 is TGCGCCAGCAGTTCGCGGGTCGCGAGGGAGCAGTACTTC. It encodes CASSSRVAREQYF.

This rearrangement joins TRBV6-4 to TRBJ1-2; D may be TRBD1 (6 bases). V was clipped by 2 bases and J by 1 base, with 8 bases between them. This CDR3 spans 14 amino acids. CDR1 is MRHNA and CDR2 is SNTAGT in the germline V gene. The CDR3 is CASSDGTNNYGYTF. DNA of the CDR3: TGTGCCAGCAGTGACGGGACAAATAACTATGGCTACACCTTC.

This clone was seen once. The rearrangement uses TRBV19 and TRBJ1-2; maybe TRBD1 (6 bases). The CDR3 has 15 amino acids. V was trimmed by 5 bases and J by 2 bases, leaving 15 bases between them. CDR1 LNHDA and CDR2 SQIVND come from the germline V gene (reference sequence). CDR3 DNA: TGTGCCAGTAGTTCAGTCTTCAGGGGCAACTATGGCTACACCTTC. Its translation: CASSSVFRGNYGYTF.

This clone has only a few counts. This chain joins TRBV19 and TRBJ1-1; the D is unclear. The V end lost 4 bases, the J end lost 3 bases, and 9 bases lay between the germline ends. Germline CDR1 LNHDA, CDR2 SQIVND (reference sequence). CDR3 length: 13 amino acids. For the CDR3, the DNA is TGTGCCAGTAGTAACACGGGAGACACTGAAGCTTTCTTT. Translating gives CASSNTGDTEAFF.

This chain's CDR3 is CAGKFGGNTEAFF. The DNA of the CDR3 is TGCGCCGGGAAGTTCGGGGGGAACACTGAAGCTTTCTTT. The chain has TRBV5-1 and TRBJ1-1, with TRBD1 as a possible D gene (5 bases). In germline, CDR1 is SGHRS, CDR2 YFSETQ. Trimming stripped 10 bases from V and 1 base from J, with 14 bases between. This CDR3 comprises 13 residues. Full variable domain (missing parts from reference TRBV5-1 and TRBJ1-1): KAGVTQTPRYLIKTRGQQVTLSCSPISGHRSVSWYQQTPGQGLQFLFEYFSETQRNKGNFPGRFSGRQFSNSRSEMNVSTLELGDSALYLCAGKFGGNTEAFFGQGTRLTVV.

V is TRBV12-5 and J is TRBJ1-5, with D perhaps matching TRBD1 (6 bases). V dropped 4 bases and J dropped 0 bases, with 16 bases sitting between them. The CDR3 is 17 residues long. CDR1 LGHNT and CDR2 FRNRAP come from the germline V gene. The CDR3 region is CASGSGGGGHSNQPQHF. Written as DNA, the CDR3 is TGTGCTAGTGGTTCTGGGGGGGGCGGTCATAGCAATCAGCCCCAGCATTTT.

This sequence joins TRBV19 and TRBJ1-1, with 7 bases fitting TRBD1. CDR1 is LNHDA, CDR2 SQIVND, per germline (reference sequence). J was trimmed by 1 base and V by 4 bases; bases with no gene match: 9. CDR3 length equals 16 residues. This chain's CDR3 is CASSTSTGAGNTEAFF. The CDR3 nucleotides are TGTGCCAGTAGTACATCCACAGGGGCAGGGAACACTGAAGCTTTCTTT.

The chain uses TRBV19 and TRBJ1-6; D unresolved. This CDR3 comprises 13 residues. Germline V gene lookup returns CDR1 LNHDA and CDR2 SQIVND (reference sequence). Trimming removed 6 bases from V and 6 bases from J, with 9 bases in between. The CDR3 loop is CASRLVVNSPLHF. In DNA form, the CDR3 reads TGTGCCAGTAGACTGGTAGTTAATTCACCCCTCCACTTT.

The chain combines TRBV30 with TRBJ1-4; D gene ambiguous. The CDR3 is 14 amino acids. V lost 2 bases, J lost 0 bases, and 7 bases lay in between. Per the germline V gene, CDR1 is GTSNPN and CDR2 is SVGIG (reference sequence). CDR3 DNA sequence: TGTGCCTGGAGTCGTGAGTCAACTAATGAAAAACTGTTTTTT. This codes for CAWSRESTNEKLFF.

The chain is built from TRBV20-1 and TRBJ1-1; D is uncertain. Germline V gene sequence: CDR1 DFQATT, CDR2 SNEGSKA (reference sequence). This CDR3 is 11 amino acids long. V dropped 6 bases and J dropped 3 bases, with 8 bases sitting between them. The CDR3 bases are TGCAGTGCGTTTCTTCACACTGAAGCTTTCTTT. Translating it yields CSAFLHTEAFF.

V usage is TRBV18 and J usage is TRBJ2-5; D is possibly TRBD2 (7 bases). Germline CDR1 and CDR2: KGHSH and LQKENI. CDR3 size: 16 residues. The germline V and J ends were trimmed by 3 bases and 5 bases, with 19 bases remaining between them. The CDR3 coding sequence is TGTGCCAGCTCACCGGTTTCGGGCGGGGGCGCGGAGACCCAGTACTTC. This codes for CASSPVSGGGAETQYF.

The rearrangement uses TRBV5-5 and TRBJ1-6; perhaps TRBD1 as D (5 bases). The CDR3 is 15 amino acids. Germline assignment: CDR1 SGHKS and CDR2 YYEKEE (reference sequence). V lost 4 bases, J lost 9 bases, and 17 bases lay in between. The chain's CDR3 is CASSPSRRDPSPLHF. The CDR3, as DNA: TGTGCCAGCAGCCCCTCCCGCAGGGATCCTTCACCCCTCCACTTT.

The chain combines TRBV30 with TRBJ1-1; D is ambiguous. Trimming pared 3 bases from V and 6 bases from J, leaving 11 bases between. The CDR3 is 12 residues long. CDR1 is GTSNPN, CDR2 SVGIG, per germline (reference sequence). The CDR3 DNA reads TGTGCCTGGAGAGATGGCGGCTCTGAAGCTTTCTTT. Translated, it gives CAWRDGGSEAFF.

The chain recombines TRBV6-5 with TRBJ1-6; 7 positions match TRBD1. Germline values: CDR1 MNHEY, CDR2 SVGAGI. The V segment lost 8 bases and the J segment 9 bases; nucleotides outside the gene matches: 7. The CDR3 extends over 13 amino acids. CDR3 loop: CASRASGGSPLHF. The CDR3 DNA reads TGTGCCAGCCGCGCGTCAGGGGGTTCACCCCTCCACTTT.

V is TRBV4-3 and J is TRBJ1-1, with TRBD1 as a possible D gene (5 bases). The CDR3 contains 15 residues. V lost 0 bases and J 7 bases, leaving 15 bases between the germline ends. Germline CDR1 and CDR2: LGHNA and YSLEER. The CDR3 is CASSQDKLQGSEAFF. CDR3 nucleotides: TGCGCCAGCAGCCAAGATAAATTGCAGGGTAGTGAAGCTTTCTTT.

A single count supports this clone. The rearrangement joins TRBV7-2 to TRBJ2-1, with D possibly TRBD1 on 7 matching bases. CDR1 SGHTA and CDR2 FQGNSA come from the germline V gene. V shed 2 bases and J shed 4 bases, with 15 bases lying between them. This CDR3 contains 16 residues. CDR3 coding DNA: TGTGCCAGCAGCTTATTAGGCAGGGGGGCATACAATGAGCAGTTCTTC. It translates to CASSLLGRGAYNEQFF.